One and the same sample provided the 26 T cell receptor beta chains below, sequenced in a study of vaccination effects on CD4 cells after COVID-19. Sequencing followed a ViraFEST assay step that expanded antigen-specific CD4+ T cells with viral peptide pools. Cells that had been cultured for 10 days were the source of isolated CD4+ T cells. Nucleocapsid antibodies were negative in the vaccine recipients, who had never had SARS-CoV-2 infection. Assay used: immunoSEQ multiplex PCR; TCRdb lists only in-frame clones, some missing. The repertoire holds roughly 21,000 clones, with under 85% as singletons. The antigens of these receptors remain unknown. The sequenced sample was CD4+ T cells from PBMCs cultured with HCoV-NL63 spike peptides, obtained before COVID-19 vaccination. These receptors all stem from a human donor who received a COVID-19 vaccine.

The chain has TRBV28 and TRBJ2-7, with no clear D. V was clipped by 5 bases and J by 4 bases, with 6 bases between them. The CDR3 spans 11 residues. Germline V gene lookup returns CDR1 MDHEN and CDR2 SYDVKM. CDR3 loop: CASSNRYEQYF. CDR3 nucleotides: TGTGCCAGCAGTAACCGGTACGAGCAGTACTTC. The full variable domain, completed using reference TRBV28 and TRBJ2-7, is DVKVTQSSRYLVKRTGEKVFLECVQDMDHENMFWYRQDPGLGLRLIYFSYDVKMKEKGDIPEGYSVSREKKERFSLILESASTNQTSMYLCASSNRYEQYFGPGTRLTVT.

As DNA, the CDR3 is TGCGCCAGTTCCCGGGACAGCTTAATGAACACTGAAGCTTTCTTT. Its protein product is CASSRDSLMNTEAFF. The V gene is TRBV4-1, the J gene TRBJ1-1; TRBD1 agrees at 7 bases. From germline, CDR1 is MGHRA and CDR2 YSYEKL. V lost 9 bases to trimming and J lost 0 bases; unmatched junction nucleotides: 10. This CDR3 has 15 residues.

The rearrangement uses TRBV7-9 and TRBJ2-3, with TRBD2 matching over 9 bases. Germline CDR1 SEHNR, CDR2 FQNEAQ (reference sequence). This CDR3 is 16 amino acids long. V lost 4 bases, J lost 6 bases, and 11 bases stayed unmatched. CDR3 amino acids: CASSSASGKRADTQYF. CDR3 DNA sequence: TGTGCCAGCAGCTCCGCTAGCGGGAAAAGGGCGGATACGCAGTATTTT.

The V and J genes are TRBV2 and TRBJ1-1; TRBD1 matches 7 bases. The J segment lost 1 base and the V segment lost 8 bases, leaving 4 bases of the junction unmatched. Germline CDR1 SNHLY, CDR2 FYNNEI. The CDR3 is 13 residues long. This chain's CDR3 is CASGQGENTEAFF. The CDR3 region has the DNA TGTGCCAGCGGGCAGGGGGAGAACACTGAAGCTTTCTTT.

This chain connects TRBV19 to TRBJ2-1; D ambiguous. V shed 3 bases and J shed 2 bases, with 11 bases lying between them. In germline, CDR1 is LNHDA, CDR2 SQIVND (reference sequence). CDR3 length: 15 amino acids. Here the CDR3 reads CASSMGKNPYNEQFF. The CDR3 nucleotides are TGTGCCAGTAGTATGGGGAAAAACCCCTACAATGAGCAGTTCTTC.

This clone was counted a few times. The chain couples TRBV19 to TRBJ1-5; tentatively, D is TRBD1 (6 bases). This CDR3 is 15 amino acids long. Between the trimmed V and J ends, which lost 7 bases and 1 base, there was a span of 14 bases. Germline V lookup: CDR1 LNHDA, CDR2 SQIVND (reference sequence). CDR3 protein: CASKTEDRSNQPQHF. The CDR3 region has the DNA TGTGCCAGTAAAACTGAGGACAGAAGCAATCAGCCCCAGCATTTT. The full variable domain, its missing parts supplied by reference TRBV19 and TRBJ1-5, is DGGITQSPKYLFRKEGQNVTLSCEQNLNHDAMYWYRQDPGQGLRLIYYSQIVNDFQKGDIAEGYSVSREKKESFPLTVTSAQKNPTAFYLCASKTEDRSNQPQHFGDGTRLSIL.

This chain uses TRBV5-1 with TRBJ1-5; a weak D match, TRBD1 (5 bases). The V end was cut by 3 bases, the J end by 1 base, with 5 bases between. CDR1 and CDR2 from the germline V gene are SGHRS and YFSETQ. The CDR3 loop spans 13 amino acids. Written as DNA, the CDR3 is TGCGCCAGCAGCTGGGACAGCAATCAGCCCCAGCATTTT. It is translated as CASSWDSNQPQHF.

This clone was observed a few times. The J gene is TRBJ1-5, the V gene TRBV2; 9 bases agree with TRBD1. The V segment lost 4 bases and the J segment 3 bases; nucleotides outside the gene matches: 4. The CDR3 loop spans 15 amino acids. The germline CDR1 and CDR2 sequences are SNHLY and FYNNEI. The CDR3 DNA reads TGTGCCAGCAGTGTGGGACAGGGTTACAATCAGCCCCAGCATTTT. This codes for CASSVGQGYNQPQHF.

The genes are TRBV6-1 and TRBJ2-5; perhaps TRBD1 as D (6 bases). This CDR3 comprises 15 residues. V lost 1 base to trimming and J lost 2 bases, with 11 bases between them. Germline lookup yields CDR1 MNHNS and CDR2 SASEGT. The CDR3 here is CASSEVSRGQETQYF. As DNA, the CDR3 is TGTGCCAGCAGTGAAGTGAGCAGGGGACAAGAGACCCAGTACTTC.

The chain employs TRBV11-3 and TRBJ2-2; the match to TRBD2 covers 7 bases. This CDR3 contains 16 residues. Per germline, CDR1 SGHNT and CDR2 YENEEA. V was clipped by 5 bases and J by 5 bases; unmatched bases: 11. The CDR3 here is CASSQRGGSRTGELFF. CDR3 coding DNA: TGTGCCAGCAGCCAAAGAGGCGGGAGTAGGACCGGGGAGCTGTTTTTT.

This chain connects TRBV25-1 to TRBJ1-1, with D perhaps matching TRBD1 (5 bases). The CDR3 sequence is 13 residues long. Trimming took 4 bases from V and 4 from J, leaving 10 bases between them. Germline CDR1 MGHDK, CDR2 SYGVNS. This CDR3 reads CASSGQGGTEAFF. CDR3 sequence (DNA): TGTGCCAGCAGTGGGCAGGGCGGCACTGAAGCTTTCTTT.

This clone was observed a few times. The chain employs TRBV7-2 and TRBJ1-2, with 7 bases matching TRBD1. After removal of 7 bases from V and 8 bases from J, the junction contained 7 bases not matched to a gene. The CDR3 is made up of 12 amino acids. CDR1 is SGHTA and CDR2 is FQGNSA in the germline V gene. In nucleotides, the CDR3 is TGTGCCAGCAAAACGACAGGGACAGGCTACACCTTC. This translates into CASKTTGTGYTF.

The chain combines TRBV5-5 with TRBJ1-6; D not resolved. The V gene lost 1 base and the J gene lost 9 bases, with 11 bases spanning the gap. CDR1 SGHKS and CDR2 YYEKEE come from the germline V gene (reference sequence). The CDR3 covers 14 residues. The CDR3 loop is CASSLNQEGSPLHF. The CDR3 coding sequence is TGTGCCAGCAGCTTGAATCAGGAGGGTTCACCCCTCCACTTT.

The chain combines TRBV5-4 with TRBJ2-7; D is perhaps TRBD2 (6 bases). The CDR3 has 14 residues. CDR1 and CDR2 (germline): SGHNT, YYREEE (reference sequence). With 4 bases removed from V and 3 bases from J, the gap between germline ends came to 14 bases. The CDR3 region has the DNA TGTGCCAGCAGCGGTAGCGGTCGGATCTACGAGCAGTACTTC. Translation gives CASSGSGRIYEQYF.

This clone showed up just a few times. The rearrangement joins TRBV10-3 to TRBJ2-7; 10 bases agree with TRBD1. Germline V lookup: CDR1 ENHRY, CDR2 SYGVKD. The CDR3 length is 14 residues. Trimming removed 7 bases from V and 5 bases from J; junction bases left unmatched: 8. The CDR3 nucleotides read TGTGCCATCACCCCGGGACAGGGGATCCACGAGCAGTACTTC. It is translated as CAITPGQGIHEQYF.

V and J are TRBV4-3 and TRBJ1-2, with 8 nucleotides matching TRBD1. The CDR3 length is 16 residues. Germline V gives CDR1 LGHNA, CDR2 YSLEER. The J segment lost 6 bases and the V segment lost 0 bases, leaving 9 bases of the junction unmatched. Written as DNA, the CDR3 is TGCGCCAGCAGCCAAGATTATCCACAGGGGGAAAATGGCTACACCTTC. Protein product: CASSQDYPQGENGYTF.

The rearrangement uses TRBV20-1 and TRBJ1-5, with 7 bases fitting TRBD1. V lost 3 bases and J lost 2; bases outside the gene matches: 7. Germline loops: CDR1 DFQATT, CDR2 SNEGSKA (reference sequence). The length of the CDR3 is 15 residues. The CDR3 protein is CSASQTGRGNQPQHF. The CDR3 region has the DNA TGCAGTGCTAGTCAGACAGGGCGCGGCAATCAGCCCCAGCATTTT.

The chain employs TRBV4-1 and TRBJ1-2; D is unresolved. Trimming left V 0 bases short and J 5 bases short, with 10 bases between. Germline V gene data show CDR1 as MGHRA and CDR2 as YSYEKL. The CDR3 is 14 amino acids. CDR3 coding DNA: TGCGCCAGCAGCCAAGACCCCGCCCGTTATGGCTACACCTTC. Protein product: CASSQDPARYGYTF.

The chain joins TRBV3-1 (or the pseudogene TRBV3-2) to TRBJ2-3, with 8 nucleotides matching TRBD2. With V trimmed by 0 bases and J by 5 bases, 1 base remained unmatched. Germline V gene data show CDR1 as LGHDT and CDR2 as YNNKEL (reference sequence). The CDR3 covers 14 residues. CDR3 loop: CASSQELAGDTQYF. Here the CDR3 DNA reads TGTGCCAGCAGCCAAGAGCTAGCGGGAGATACGCAGTATTTT.

This chain joins TRBV28 and TRBJ1-2, with D maybe TRBD1 (5 bases). CDR3 length equals 17 residues. The V gene lost 3 bases and the J gene lost 4 bases, with 21 bases spanning the gap. CDR1 is MDHEN and CDR2 is SYDVKM in the germline V gene. The CDR3 protein is CASSFLGRQGVFYGYTF. The CDR3 coding sequence is TGTGCCAGCAGTTTCTTGGGTCGGCAGGGCGTCTTCTATGGCTACACCTTC.

The chain carries TRBV20-1 and TRBJ2-7, with a weak D call TRBD2 (6 bases). Between the trimmed V and J ends, which lost 3 bases and 7 bases, there was a span of 19 bases. The length of the CDR3 is 14 residues. Germline CDR1 DFQATT, CDR2 SNEGSKA (reference sequence). CDR3 DNA sequence: TGCAGTGCTAGTTCAGACGGGGGAATGGGGGAGCAGTACTTC. This gives the protein CSASSDGGMGEQYF.

The chain is built from TRBV7-2 and TRBJ2-3; the D gene is possibly TRBD1 (5 bases). V lost 2 bases and J lost 2, with 11 bases in between. The germline V gene has CDR1 SGHTA and CDR2 FQGNSA. The CDR3 runs to 15 residues. The CDR3 reads CASSLRPGNTDTQYF. CDR3 in DNA: TGTGCCAGCAGCTTAAGGCCAGGGAACACAGATACGCAGTATTTT.

V and J are TRBV7-9 and TRBJ1-1; D might be TRBD1 (5 bases). From germline, CDR1 is SEHNR and CDR2 FQNEAQ (reference sequence). The CDR3 has 17 amino acids. Trimming removed 2 bases at V and 3 bases at J, with 19 bases between. This chain's CDR3 is CASSLTTRGTLYTEAFF. In nucleotides, the CDR3 is TGTGCCAGCAGCTTAACAACGCGGGGGACGCTCTACACTGAAGCTTTCTTT.

The count of this clone is one. This chain links TRBV6-5 with TRBJ2-7; 7 bases fit TRBD2. CDR1 MNHEY and CDR2 SVGAGI come from the germline V gene. The CDR3 loop spans 15 amino acids. Trimming removed 5 bases from V and 4 bases from J; junction bases left unmatched: 11. The CDR3 DNA reads TGTGCCAGCAGTCGGAGCGGGACGACTAAATACGAGCAGTACTTC. This translates into CASSRSGTTKYEQYF.

J is TRBJ1-1 and V is TRBV11-2; D is ambiguous. The CDR3 loop spans 13 amino acids. In germline, CDR1 is SGHAT, CDR2 FQNNGV. Between the trimmed V and J ends, which lost 1 base and 7 bases, there was a span of 10 bases. CDR3: CASSLVAPFEAFF. CDR3 DNA sequence: TGTGCCAGCAGCTTAGTGGCCCCATTTGAAGCTTTCTTT.

The J gene is TRBJ1-4, the V gene TRBV5-1; 8 positions match TRBD1. Trimming cost V 1 base and J 7 bases; bases outside gene matches: 6. This CDR3 contains 15 residues. Germline V gene data show CDR1 as SGHRS and CDR2 as YFSETQ. DNA for the CDR3: TGCGCCAGCAGCTTGATGGGACAGGTTGGTGAAAAACTGTTTTTT. Protein sequence: CASSLMGQVGEKLFF.